Presented here are 14 T cell receptor beta chains from one specimen sequenced in a study of blood T cell repertoires in COVID-19. Clones were sequenced by immunoSEQ multiplex PCR, and TCRdb holds only the in-frame ones, with some missing. Here the sample spans around 200,000 clones, around 80% being singletons. Source material: peripheral blood. These receptors all come from a woman aged 30 to 39 with COVID-19, enrolled during active disease.

The chain links TRBV6-5 to TRBJ1-1; 10 bases agree with TRBD1. The V segment lost 6 bases and the J segment 11 bases; nucleotides outside the gene matches: 15. Germline V CDR1 and CDR2: MNHEY, SVGAGI. This CDR3 has 15 residues. DNA of the CDR3: TGTGCCAGCAGGTTTCCGGGACAGGGGTCTAGGGACGCTTTCTTT. It yields the protein CASRFPGQGSRDAFF.

In its sample, this clone was seen a few times. The chain is built from TRBV2 and TRBJ1-3; D gene unclear. Looked up from germline, CDR1 is SNHLY and CDR2 is FYNNEI. The CDR3 has 16 residues. V was shortened by 2 bases and J by 3 bases, with 14 bases between the two germline ends. Written as DNA, the CDR3 is TGTGCCAGCAGTGAATTTTCCAGATTCTTTGGAAACACCATATATTTT. Translation gives CASSEFSRFFGNTIYF.

The chain is built from TRBV9 and TRBJ1-4; D remains unclear. Trimming took off 0 bases at V and 0 bases at J, with 3 bases between the two ends. This CDR3 contains 14 residues. Germline values: CDR1 SGDLS, CDR2 YYNGEE. The CDR3 sequence is CASSVEPTNEKLFF. DNA of the CDR3: TGTGCCAGCAGCGTAGAGCCAACTAATGAAAAACTGTTTTTT.

V gene TRBV4-1 combines with J gene TRBJ2-5; TRBD2 matches 11 bases. J was trimmed by 4 bases and V by 0 bases; bases with no gene match: 13. Germline V lookup: CDR1 MGHRA, CDR2 YSYEKL. The CDR3 extends over 19 amino acids. Here the CDR3 DNA reads TGCGCCAGCAGCCAAGATGAGGCGGTAGCGGGGGGGCCCTTAGAGACCCAGTACTTC. Its translation: CASSQDEAVAGGPLETQYF.

The chain joins TRBV6-1 to TRBJ2-7; 9 bases fit TRBD1. Germline V CDR1 and CDR2: MNHNS, SASEGT. The CDR3 runs to 18 residues. The V gene end was trimmed by 0 bases and the J gene end by 3 bases; junction bases not matched to a gene: 12. The CDR3 loop is CASSEAQIQGAKVYEQYF. Written as DNA, the CDR3 is TGTGCCAGCAGTGAAGCTCAAATACAGGGGGCAAAGGTCTACGAGCAGTACTTC.

This clone was detected a few times. The chain couples TRBV18 to TRBJ1-6; D may be TRBD1 (6 bases). V lost 4 bases and J lost 4, with 11 bases in between. This CDR3 spans 15 amino acids. CDR1 and CDR2 from the germline V gene are KGHSH and LQKENI. The CDR3 sequence is CASSLDRLYNSPLHF. The CDR3 bases are TGTGCCAGCTCACTCGACAGGCTATATAATTCACCCCTCCACTTT.

The count of this clone is one. This chain links TRBV5-1 with TRBJ1-6; 7 nucleotides match TRBD1. Per germline, CDR1 SGHRS and CDR2 YFSETQ. The CDR3 contains 17 residues. Losses at the gene ends were 1 base for V and 5 bases for J; bases not matched to a gene: 9. CDR3 bases: TGCGCCAGCAGCTTGAACAGGGGCCGGAAAAATAATTCACCCCTCCACTTT. Encoded protein: CASSLNRGRKNNSPLHF.

V usage is TRBV4-3 and J usage is TRBJ2-7, with TRBD1 identical over 7 bases. The CDR3 has 14 amino acids. The ends lost 4 bases at V and 5 bases at J; junction bases unmatched: 8. CDR1 and CDR2 (germline): LGHNA, YSLEER. CDR3 DNA sequence: TGCGCCAGCAGCCTGGAGAACAGGGGAGACGAGCAGTACTTC. Translated: CASSLENRGDEQYF.

The chain recombines TRBV7-9 with TRBJ1-4; D is unresolved. The germline V and J ends were trimmed by 5 bases and 3 bases, with 7 bases remaining between them. The CDR3 is made up of 13 amino acids. Germline V gene lookup returns CDR1 SEHNR and CDR2 FQNEAQ (reference sequence). The CDR3 sequence is CASSGPSNEKLFF. The CDR3 DNA reads TGTGCCAGCAGCGGCCCTTCTAATGAAAAACTGTTTTTT. The variable domain in full, completed from reference TRBV7-9 and TRBJ1-4, reads DTGVSQNPRHKITKRGQNVTFRCDPISEHNRLYWYRQTLGQGPEFLTYFQNEAQLEKSRLLSDRFSAERPKGSFSTLEIQRTEQGDSAMYLCASSGPSNEKLFFGSGTQLSVL.

The CDR3 DNA reads as TGTGCCAGCAGCGCCTACAGGGGGCCTAGCGGGGATAGAGCCTACGAGCAGTACTTC. Translating it yields CASSAYRGPSGDRAYEQYF. The chain has TRBV7-2 and TRBJ2-7; the D gene could be TRBD1 or TRBD2 (9 bases each). Trimming cost V 5 bases and J 2 bases, with 28 bases left between them. CDR1 SGHTA and CDR2 FQGNSA come from the germline V gene. CDR3 length: 19 residues. Filled out from reference TRBV7-2 and TRBJ2-7, the complete variable domain reads GAGVSQSPSNKVTEKGKDVELRCDPISGHTALYWYRQSLGQGLEFLIYFQGNSAPDKSGLPSDRFSAERTGGSVSTLTIQRTQQEDSAVYLCASSAYRGPSGDRAYEQYFGPGTRLTVT.

The chain is built from TRBV6-6 and TRBJ2-1; D might be TRBD2 (6 bases). V shed 7 bases and J shed 4 bases, with 17 bases lying between them. The CDR3 length is 15 residues. Per the germline V gene, CDR1 is MNHNY and CDR2 is SVGAGI (reference sequence). The CDR3 protein is CASNPLGAGYNEQFF. The CDR3 DNA follows: TGTGCCAGCAATCCACTCGGCGCGGGGTACAATGAGCAGTTCTTC.

The chain carries TRBV20-1 and TRBJ1-4; 7 bases line up with TRBD1. With V trimmed by 3 bases and J by 4 bases, 5 bases remained unmatched. CDR1 and CDR2 from the germline V gene are DFQATT and SNEGSKA (reference sequence). CDR3 length: 14 residues. DNA for the CDR3: TGCAGTGCTAGTAGGACAGGAATTAATGAAAAACTGTTTTTT. Protein product: CSASRTGINEKLFF.

J is TRBJ1-6 and V is TRBV20-1; D is undetermined. Germline loops: CDR1 DFQATT, CDR2 SNEGSKA (reference sequence). The germline V and J ends were trimmed by 3 bases and 0 bases, with 12 bases remaining between them. The CDR3 covers 16 residues. The CDR3 loop is CSASGARSSYNSPLHF. CDR3 DNA sequence: TGCAGTGCTAGTGGTGCGAGGAGCTCCTATAATTCACCCCTCCACTTT.

In nucleotides, the CDR3 is TGTGCCAGCAGGATAGGGGTGGAGGAGACCCAGTACTTC. Translating it yields CASRIGVEETQYF. The V call is TRBV13, the J call TRBJ2-5, with D perhaps matching TRBD1 (5 bases). The V gene lost 6 bases and the J gene lost 5 bases, with 13 bases spanning the gap. CDR1 and CDR2 from the germline V gene are PRHDT and FYEKMQ (reference sequence). The CDR3 loop spans 13 amino acids.